Each of the 10 T cell receptor beta chains below was sequenced from the same sample in a study of T cell responses to AZD1222 COVID-19 vaccine. Assay used: immunoSEQ multiplex PCR; TCRdb lists only in-frame clones, some missing. The sample records tens of thousands of clones, roughly 90% being singletons. The specimen comprised peripheral blood, sampled 28 days after the second AZD1222 dose. Receptors originate from an adult who received the AZD1222 COVID-19 vaccine.

The chain is built from TRBV6-6 and TRBJ2-1; 13 nucleotides match TRBD2. The CDR3 sequence is 17 residues long. Germline V gene data show CDR1 as MNHNY and CDR2 as SVGAGI (reference sequence). The V and J ends lost 5 bases and 4 bases, in that order; junction bases with no gene match: 8. CDR3 sequence: CASSPSTSGGVYNEQFF. CDR3 nucleotides: TGTGCCAGCAGTCCCTCAACTAGCGGGGGGGTGTACAATGAGCAGTTCTTC.

The chain has TRBV11-2 and TRBJ1-6; TRBD1 is a possible D gene (5 bases). The ends were cut back, 0 bases at V and 9 bases at J, with 9 bases in the middle. The CDR3 has 14 amino acids. Per the germline V gene, CDR1 is SGHAT and CDR2 is FQNNGV. CDR3 loop: CASSLERGSSPLHF. The DNA of the CDR3 is TGTGCCAGCAGCTTAGAACGGGGCAGTTCACCCCTCCACTTT.

J is TRBJ1-5 and V is TRBV19; D call uncertain. Germline V gene data show CDR1 as LNHDA and CDR2 as SQIVND (reference sequence). The CDR3 covers 17 residues. V dropped 0 bases and J dropped 2 bases, with 14 bases sitting between them. The CDR3 bases are TGTGCCAGTAGTATAGATTTCGAGGGAAGGGGCAATCAGCCCCAGCATTTT. It translates to CASSIDFEGRGNQPQHF.

This chain links TRBV3-1 (or the pseudogene TRBV3-2) with TRBJ1-4, with a possible D match to TRBD1 (6 bases). V was cut by 1 base and J by 5 bases, with 11 bases left in between. Germline assignment: CDR1 LGHDT and CDR2 YNNKEL (reference sequence). The CDR3 sequence is 15 residues long. The CDR3 here is CASSQGQGYNEKLFF. CDR3 coding DNA: TGTGCCAGCAGCCAAGGGCAGGGGTACAATGAAAAACTGTTTTTT.

The chain joins TRBV19 to TRBJ2-1; 9 bases are shared with TRBD1. Germline-derived CDR1 and CDR2 are LNHDA and SQIVND (reference sequence). This CDR3 is 15 amino acids long. J was trimmed by 4 bases and V by 5 bases; bases with no gene match: 6. In nucleotides, the CDR3 is TGTGCCAGTAGTCCCCGGGACAGGGTTTACAATGAGCAGTTCTTC. It yields the protein CASSPRDRVYNEQFF.

V and J are TRBV6-5 and TRBJ1-2, with 7 bases aligning to TRBD1. Germline loops: CDR1 MNHEY, CDR2 SVGAGI. The CDR3 spans 13 residues. Unmatched junction bases numbered 1, after V lost 2 bases and J lost 4 bases. Here the CDR3 DNA reads TGTGCCAGCAGTTACAAGGGGGCCTATGGCTACACCTTC. Amino acid sequence: CASSYKGAYGYTF.

This clone was detected only a few times. V usage is TRBV7-9 and J usage is TRBJ2-3, with D uncertain. Germline V gene data show CDR1 as SEHNR and CDR2 as FQNEAQ (reference sequence). The length of the CDR3 is 16 residues. The V and J ends lost 4 bases and 0 bases respectively, with 14 bases between them. The CDR3 DNA reads TGTGCCAGCAGCTCACCCTTTGAGGTTAGCACAGATACGCAGTATTTT. It codes for CASSSPFEVSTDTQYF. Variable domain in full (rest from reference TRBV7-9 and TRBJ2-3): DTGVSQNPRHKITKRGQNVTFRCDPISEHNRLYWYRQTLGQGPEFLTYFQNEAQLEKSRLLSDRFSAERPKGSFSTLEIQRTEQGDSAMYLCASSSPFEVSTDTQYFGPGTRLTVL.

This chain joins TRBV4-3 and TRBJ2-7; perhaps TRBD2 as D (6 bases). V was trimmed by 4 bases and J by 2 bases, leaving 21 bases between them. From germline, CDR1 is LGHNA and CDR2 YSLEER. This CDR3 has 17 amino acids. The CDR3 reads CASSPKTGGTVAYEQYF. The CDR3 bases are TGCGCCAGCAGCCCGAAAACTGGGGGGACGGTGGCCTACGAGCAGTACTTC.

The gene calls are TRBV13 and TRBJ2-3, with a possible D match to TRBD2 (6 bases). V lost 2 bases and J lost 3, with 15 bases in between. This CDR3 is 16 amino acids long. CDR1 is PRHDT, CDR2 FYEKMQ, per germline (reference sequence). CDR3 region: CASSLITGVRTDTQYF. CDR3 nucleotides: TGTGCCAGCAGCTTAATAACGGGGGTGAGAACAGATACGCAGTATTTT. Based on the CDR3 plus reference TRBV13 and TRBJ2-3, the full variable domain is AAGVIQSPRHLIKEKRETATLKCYPIPRHDTVYWYQQGPGQDPQFLISFYEKMQSDKGSIPDRFSAQQFSDYHSELNMSSLELGDSALYFCASSLITGVRTDTQYFGPGTRLTVL.

The V call is TRBV5-6, the J call TRBJ1-2; D unresolved. Germline CDR1 and CDR2: SGHDT and YYEEEE. V shed 2 bases and J shed 2 bases, with 19 bases lying between them. CDR3 length: 17 residues. CDR3 nucleotide sequence: TGTGCCAGCAGCTTTCCATACCCTCGACGGACGAACTATGGCTACACCTTC. Its translation is CASSFPYPRRTNYGYTF.